This T cell receptor beta chain was observed in a study of tumor and adjacent non-tumor tissue in lung cancer. The template was RNA from unsorted bulk tissue. More than 3 cm separated this lung sample from the edge of the tumor. Concerning this clonotype: One end of the junction is discordant with germline, which a read error may explain.

CDR3 length: 13 amino acids. Per the germline V gene, CDR1 is SGHAT and CDR2 is FQNNGV. TCRbeta libraries were built with three rounds of nested PCR, modified from ARM-PCR. TCRdb re-called the multiplex PCR reads through MiXCR, storing one row per CDR3 protein. The sample records about 100,000 distinct CDR3 sequences, around three fifths being singletons. J is TRBJ2-7 and V is TRBV11-2; D unresolved. Sequencing was carried out using distant non-tumor lung tissue. The sequence derives from a man aged 25 to 40 with non-small cell lung cancer. The CDR3, as DNA: TGTGCCAGCACCTTAGGCCCGAGCTACGAGCAGTACTTC. It yields the protein CASTLGPSYEQYF.